A single sample gave rise to the 12 T cell receptor beta chains below, sequenced in a study of cytomegalovirus exposure and HLA in healthy donors (dated by TCRdb to the late 2010s). Preparation of the library involved the immunoSEQ multiplex PCR assay. For the multiplex PCR, a mixture combining 60 forward primers for TCR Vbeta segments and 13 reverse primers for TCR Jbeta segments was used. Not all clones reach the TCRdb copy of this immuneACCESS table, which keeps in-frame sequences only. Checked studies attribute under half of the gap to unresolved V genes and leave the rest unexplained. The sample has around 110,000 clones on record, about four fifths of them singletons. Of the sample, 5% to 7% falls within the top ten clones. The sequenced sample was PBMCs. These receptor sequences come from a woman aged 45 to 65 in good health and CMV-seropositive.

Regarding this clone: An end of the junction differs from the germline gene, which may be a read error. The rearrangement links TRBV5-6 to TRBJ1-2; possible D gene TRBD1, 5 bases. The CDR3 totals 13 residues. Germline-derived CDR1 and CDR2 are SGHDT and YYEEEE. The CDR3 here is CASSFGARRARIF. DNA for the CDR3: TGTGCCAGCAGCTTTGGGGCCCGCCGCGCTCGCATCTTC.

The chain joins TRBV28 to TRBJ1-1, with D possibly matching TRBD1 (5 bases). This CDR3 contains 15 residues. Between the trimmed V and J ends, which lost 5 bases and 4 bases, there was a span of 17 bases. Germline V gene data show CDR1 as MDHEN and CDR2 as SYDVKM. As DNA, the CDR3 is TGTGCCAGCAGTACCCCGTGGGGCGGCTTCACTGAAGCTTTCTTT. The encoded protein is CASSTPWGGFTEAFF. The variable domain in full, with the rest retrieved from reference TRBV28 and TRBJ1-1, is DVKVTQSSRYLVKRTGEKVFLECVQDMDHENMFWYRQDPGLGLRLIYFSYDVKMKEKGDIPEGYSVSREKKERFSLILESASTNQTSMYLCASSTPWGGFTEAFFGQGTRLTVV.

Remarks on this clone: The CDR3 does not end in the conserved phenylalanine or tryptophan, so this is likely a read error. The V call is TRBV19, the J call TRBJ2-2; tentative D call: TRBD1 (6 bases). The germline V and J ends were trimmed by 4 bases and 0 bases, with 15 bases remaining between them. Germline V gene sequence: CDR1 LNHDA, CDR2 SQIVND (reference sequence). The CDR3 has 17 residues. CDR3 in DNA: TGTGCCAGTAGTAAATGGGCTCGGACAGCGAACACCGGGGAGCTGTTTCTT. It translates to CASSKWARTANTGELFL.

Regarding this clone: The junction shows a germline mismatch at one end, possibly a read error. This rearrangement joins TRBV7-9 to TRBJ1-5, with TRBD1 matching 7 bases. This CDR3 has 17 amino acids. In germline, CDR1 is SEHNR, CDR2 FQNEAQ (reference sequence). The CDR3 bases are TGTTCCAGCAGCCAACAGACAGGGATGTTAGGCAATCAGCCCCAGCATTTT. It translates to CSSSQQTGMLGNQPQHF.

The chain joins TRBV19 to TRBJ1-4; 7 bases align to TRBD1. CDR3 length equals 17 residues. CDR1 is LNHDA and CDR2 is SQIVND in the germline V gene (reference sequence). Trimming at V came to 5 bases and at J to 0 bases, leaving 9 bases not matched to a gene. CDR3 protein: CASSGTERIATNEKLFF. Written as DNA, the CDR3 is TGTGCCAGTAGTGGGACAGAGCGCATTGCAACTAATGAAAAACTGTTTTTT.

The rearrangement joins TRBV21-1 to TRBJ1-5. TRBV21-1 is recorded as a pseudogene. The CDR3 covers 13 residues. CDR3 region: CASRPAGHQPQHF. The CDR3, as DNA: TGTGCCAGCCGCCCAGCGGGGCATCAGCCCCAGCATTTT.

The CDR3 protein is CASSFYQGAYNEQFF. The CDR3 DNA sequence: TGTGCCAGCAGCTTCTACCAGGGGGCCTACAATGAGCAGTTCTTC. The V gene is TRBV7-9, the J gene TRBJ2-1; 7 positions match TRBD1. The length of the CDR3 is 15 residues. Germline CDR1 is SEHNR and CDR2 is FQNEAQ (reference sequence). Trimming removed 3 bases from V and 2 bases from J; junction bases left unmatched: 4. Supplemented by reference TRBV7-9 and TRBJ2-1, the full variable domain reads DTGVSQNPRHKITKRGQNVTFRCDPISEHNRLYWYRQTLGQGPEFLTYFQNEAQLEKSRLLSDRFSAERPKGSFSTLEIQRTEQGDSAMYLCASSFYQGAYNEQFFGPGTRLTVL.

The V gene is TRBV7-2, the J gene TRBJ2-5; D ambiguous. The J call may be mistaken, given a closer DNA end match to TRBJ2-7. Germline V gene data show CDR1 as SGHTA and CDR2 as FQGNSA. CDR3 length equals 15 residues. The CDR3 is CASSLAPGPPYEQYF. Written as DNA, the CDR3 is TGTGCCAGCAGCTTAGCTCCAGGTCCCCCCTACGAGCAGTACTTC.

The chain has TRBV6-1 and TRBJ1-1; possible D gene TRBD1, 5 bases. This CDR3 spans 14 amino acids. In germline, CDR1 is MNHNS, CDR2 SASEGT. Trimming cost V 1 base and J 5 bases, with 11 bases left between them. The CDR3 reads CASSEVGARTEAFF. The CDR3, as DNA: TGTGCCAGCAGTGAAGTTGGGGCGCGGACTGAAGCTTTCTTT.

The rearrangement uses TRBV2 and TRBJ1-1; D is possibly TRBD1 (5 bases). The CDR3 extends over 13 amino acids. Germline-derived CDR1 and CDR2 are SNHLY and FYNNEI. Between the trimmed V and J ends, which lost 7 bases and 5 bases, there was a span of 14 bases. The CDR3 DNA reads as TGTGCCAGCACGAGAACGGGGGTTACTGAAGCTTTCTTT. This translates into CASTRTGVTEAFF.

This chain joins TRBV5-1 and TRBJ1-1, with a tentative D call TRBD1 (5 bases). Trimming took 0 bases from V and 8 from J, leaving 14 bases between them. The CDR3 spans 14 residues. Germline CDR1 SGHRS, CDR2 YFSETQ. CDR3: CASSLDLRGMEAFF. The CDR3 coding sequence is TGCGCCAGCAGCTTGGATTTAAGGGGCATGGAAGCTTTCTTT.

The table lists this clone with a count of one. The genes are TRBV2 and TRBJ1-3, with 7 bases lining up with TRBD1. The CDR3 runs to 14 residues. CDR1 is SNHLY and CDR2 is FYNNEI in the germline V gene. V dropped 4 bases and J dropped 1; count of bases not matched to a gene: 1. The chain's CDR3 is CASSVGQSGNTIYF. The CDR3 nucleotides are TGTGCCAGCAGTGTGGGACAGTCTGGAAACACCATATATTTT.